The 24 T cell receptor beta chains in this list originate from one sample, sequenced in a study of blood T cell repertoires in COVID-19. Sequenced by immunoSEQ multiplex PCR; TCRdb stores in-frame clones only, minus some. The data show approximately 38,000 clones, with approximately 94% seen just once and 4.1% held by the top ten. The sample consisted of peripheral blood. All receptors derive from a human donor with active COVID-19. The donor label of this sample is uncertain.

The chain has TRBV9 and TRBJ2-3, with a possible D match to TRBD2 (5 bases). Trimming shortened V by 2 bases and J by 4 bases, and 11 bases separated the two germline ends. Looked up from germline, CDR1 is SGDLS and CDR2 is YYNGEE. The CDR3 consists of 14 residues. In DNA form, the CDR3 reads TGTGCCAGCAGCGTCGCACCGGAGGCAGATACGCAGTATTTT. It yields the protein CASSVAPEADTQYF.

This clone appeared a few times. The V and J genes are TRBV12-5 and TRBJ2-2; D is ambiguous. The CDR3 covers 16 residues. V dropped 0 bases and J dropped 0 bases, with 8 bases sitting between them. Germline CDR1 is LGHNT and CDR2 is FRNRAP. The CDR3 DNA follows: TGTGCTAGTGGTTTGGTACTGGGCCCGAACACCGGGGAGCTGTTTTTT. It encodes CASGLVLGPNTGELFF.

The CDR3 region has the DNA TGTGCCAGCAGTAGCCGACTAGCGGGGGCCTCCTCCACAGATACGCAGTATTTT. The encoded protein is CASSSRLAGASSTDTQYF. The V and J genes are TRBV2 and TRBJ2-3; 12 positions match TRBD2. Looked up from germline, CDR1 is SNHLY and CDR2 is FYNNEI. This CDR3 contains 18 residues. The V gene end was trimmed by 5 bases and the J gene end by 2 bases; junction bases not matched to a gene: 11.

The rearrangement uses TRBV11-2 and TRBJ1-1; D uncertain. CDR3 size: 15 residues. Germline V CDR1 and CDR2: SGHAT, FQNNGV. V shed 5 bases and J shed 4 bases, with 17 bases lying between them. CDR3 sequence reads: CASSRTGKSGTEAFF. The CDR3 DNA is TGTGCCAGCAGCCGTACGGGGAAAAGTGGCACTGAAGCTTTCTTT.

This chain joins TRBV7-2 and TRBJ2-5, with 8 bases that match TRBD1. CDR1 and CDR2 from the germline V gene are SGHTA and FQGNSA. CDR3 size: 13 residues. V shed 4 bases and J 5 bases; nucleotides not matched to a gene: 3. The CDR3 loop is CASSSDRVETQYF. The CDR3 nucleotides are TGTGCCAGCAGCTCGGACAGGGTCGAGACCCAGTACTTC. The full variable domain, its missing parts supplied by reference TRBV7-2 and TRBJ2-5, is GAGVSQSPSNKVTEKGKDVELRCDPISGHTALYWYRQSLGQGLEFLIYFQGNSAPDKSGLPSDRFSAERTGGSVSTLTIQRTQQEDSAVYLCASSSDRVETQYFGPGTRLLVL.

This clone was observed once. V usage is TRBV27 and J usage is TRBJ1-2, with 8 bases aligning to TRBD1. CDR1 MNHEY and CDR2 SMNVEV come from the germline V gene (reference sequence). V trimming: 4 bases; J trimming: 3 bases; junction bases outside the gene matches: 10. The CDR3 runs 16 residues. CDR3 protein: CASSSAQDRVDYGYTF. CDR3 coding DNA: TGTGCCAGCAGTTCCGCCCAGGACAGGGTGGACTATGGCTACACCTTC.

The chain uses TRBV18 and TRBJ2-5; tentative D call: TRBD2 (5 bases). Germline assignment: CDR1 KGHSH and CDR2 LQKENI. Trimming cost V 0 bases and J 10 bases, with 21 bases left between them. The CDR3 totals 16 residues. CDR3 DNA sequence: TGTGCCAGCTCACCACCGGACGGGTATGGAGGAACGGACCAGTACTTC. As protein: CASSPPDGYGGTDQYF.

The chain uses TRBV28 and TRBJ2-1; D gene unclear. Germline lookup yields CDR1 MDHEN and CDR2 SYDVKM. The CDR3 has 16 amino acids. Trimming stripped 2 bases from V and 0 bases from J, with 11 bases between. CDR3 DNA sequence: TGTGCCAGCAGTTTAACCCCCCCTAGCTCCTACAATGAGCAGTTCTTC. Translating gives CASSLTPPSSYNEQFF.

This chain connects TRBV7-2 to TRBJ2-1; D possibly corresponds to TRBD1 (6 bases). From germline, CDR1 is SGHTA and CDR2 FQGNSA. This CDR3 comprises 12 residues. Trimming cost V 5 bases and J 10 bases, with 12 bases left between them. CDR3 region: CASSLETGEQFF. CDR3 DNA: TGTGCCAGCAGCCTTGAGACAGGCGAGCAGTTCTTC.

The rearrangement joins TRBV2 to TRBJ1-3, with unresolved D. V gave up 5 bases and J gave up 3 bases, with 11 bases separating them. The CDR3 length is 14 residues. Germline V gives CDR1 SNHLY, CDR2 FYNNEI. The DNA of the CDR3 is TGTGCCAGCAGTAGGTCAGCGAGTGGAAACACCATATATTTT. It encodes CASSRSASGNTIYF.

The DNA of the CDR3 is TGTGCCAGCAGCCTACCCCCCTCAGCAGGGACAGGAAACACCATATATTTT. This translates into CASSLPPSAGTGNTIYF. The gene calls are TRBV7-2 and TRBJ1-3; tentatively, D is TRBD1 (6 bases). CDR3 length: 17 amino acids. V lost 5 bases to trimming and J lost 4 bases, with 21 bases between them. CDR1 SGHTA and CDR2 FQGNSA come from the germline V gene.

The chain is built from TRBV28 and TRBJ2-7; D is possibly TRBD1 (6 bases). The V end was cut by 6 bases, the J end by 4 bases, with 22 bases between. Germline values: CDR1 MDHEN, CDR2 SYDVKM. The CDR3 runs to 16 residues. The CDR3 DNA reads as TGTGCCAGCAGCACGCTCGTGGCAGGGGATTTATACGAGCAGTACTTC. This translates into CASSTLVAGDLYEQYF.

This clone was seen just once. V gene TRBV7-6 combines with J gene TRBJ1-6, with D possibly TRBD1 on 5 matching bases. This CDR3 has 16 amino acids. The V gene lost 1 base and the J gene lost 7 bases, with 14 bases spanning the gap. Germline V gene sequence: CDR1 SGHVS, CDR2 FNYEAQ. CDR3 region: CASSLVQATDNSPLHF. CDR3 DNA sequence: TGTGCCAGCAGCTTAGTACAGGCAACCGACAATTCACCCCTCCACTTT.

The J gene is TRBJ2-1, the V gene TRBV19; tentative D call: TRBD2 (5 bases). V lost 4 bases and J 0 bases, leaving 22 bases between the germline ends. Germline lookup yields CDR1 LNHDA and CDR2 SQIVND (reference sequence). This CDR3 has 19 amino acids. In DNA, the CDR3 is TGTGCCAGTAGTACAAAACGCGAGTGGCGGAGGAACTCCTACAATGAGCAGTTCTTC. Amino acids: CASSTKREWRRNSYNEQFF.

CDR3 nucleotides: TGTGCCAGCAGTTTTTCTTCTTTTCGTGGGGGGAACTATGGCTACACCTTC. Amino acids: CASSFSSFRGGNYGYTF. This chain joins TRBV27 and TRBJ1-2; perhaps TRBD1 as D (5 bases). The CDR3 covers 17 residues. Germline lookup yields CDR1 MNHEY and CDR2 SMNVEV (reference sequence). V was pared by 3 bases and J by 2 bases, with 19 bases between.

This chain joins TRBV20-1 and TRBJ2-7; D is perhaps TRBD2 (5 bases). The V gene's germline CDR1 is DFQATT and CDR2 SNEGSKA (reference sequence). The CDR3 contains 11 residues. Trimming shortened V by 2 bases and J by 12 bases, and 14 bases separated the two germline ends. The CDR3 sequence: CSARLSGLGYF. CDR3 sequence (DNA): TGCAGTGCTAGATTGTCGGGGTTAGGGTACTTC.

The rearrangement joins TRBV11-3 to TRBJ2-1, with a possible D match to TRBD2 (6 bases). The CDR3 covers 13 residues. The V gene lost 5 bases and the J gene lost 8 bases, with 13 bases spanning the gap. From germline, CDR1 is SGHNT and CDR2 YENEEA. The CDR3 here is CASSPAGRYEQFF. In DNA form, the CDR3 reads TGTGCCAGCAGCCCCGCGGGGAGGTATGAGCAGTTCTTC.

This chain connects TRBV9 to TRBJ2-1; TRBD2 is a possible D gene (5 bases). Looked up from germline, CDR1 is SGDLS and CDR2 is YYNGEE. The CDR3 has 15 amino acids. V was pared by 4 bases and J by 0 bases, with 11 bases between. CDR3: CASSLGLSSYNEQFF. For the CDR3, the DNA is TGTGCCAGCAGCCTAGGACTGAGCTCCTACAATGAGCAGTTCTTC.

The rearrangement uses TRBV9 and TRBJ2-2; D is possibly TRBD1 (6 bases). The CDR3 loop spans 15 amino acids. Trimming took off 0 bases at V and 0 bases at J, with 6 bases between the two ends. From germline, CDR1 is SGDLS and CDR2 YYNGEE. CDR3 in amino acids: CASSVGTANTGELFF. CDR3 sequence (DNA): TGTGCCAGCAGCGTAGGGACAGCGAACACCGGGGAGCTGTTTTTT.

Here the CDR3 reads CASSLRGVNTEAFF. The CDR3 DNA reads TGTGCCAGCAGCCTTCGGGGGGTGAACACTGAAGCTTTCTTT. The chain couples TRBV7-2 to TRBJ1-1; TRBD1 might be the D (5 bases). Germline CDR1 is SGHTA and CDR2 is FQGNSA. The CDR3 consists of 14 residues. V lost 5 bases and J lost 0, with 10 bases in between.

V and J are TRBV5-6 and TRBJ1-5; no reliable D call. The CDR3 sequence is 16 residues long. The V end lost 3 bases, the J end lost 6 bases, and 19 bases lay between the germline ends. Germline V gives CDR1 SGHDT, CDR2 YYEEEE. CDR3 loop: CASSSLKGGYIQPQHF. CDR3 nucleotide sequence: TGTGCCAGCAGCTCCCTAAAAGGAGGGTATATTCAGCCCCAGCATTTT.

The CDR3 reads CASSPRLTVETQYF. The CDR3 nucleotides are TGTGCCAGCAGCCCACGTTTGACTGTTGAGACCCAGTACTTC. The chain uses TRBV7-2 and TRBJ2-5; D call uncertain. The V gene lost 5 bases and the J gene lost 5 bases, with 15 bases spanning the gap. CDR1 is SGHTA and CDR2 is FQGNSA in the germline V gene. This CDR3 spans 14 amino acids.

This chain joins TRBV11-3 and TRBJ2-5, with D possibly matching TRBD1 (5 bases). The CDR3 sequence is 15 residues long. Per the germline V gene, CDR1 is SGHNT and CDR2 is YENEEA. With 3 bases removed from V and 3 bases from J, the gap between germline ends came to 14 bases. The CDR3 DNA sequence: TGTGCCAGCAGCTTTGAAACAGGACAAAAAGAGACCCAGTACTTC. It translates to CASSFETGQKETQYF.

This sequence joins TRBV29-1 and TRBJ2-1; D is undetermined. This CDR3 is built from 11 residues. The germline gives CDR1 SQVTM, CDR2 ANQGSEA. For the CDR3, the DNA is TGCAGTGAACAAACCTACAATGAGCAGTTCTTC. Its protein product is CSEQTYNEQFF.